A selection of T cell receptor beta chains follows, all from one sample in a study of T cell repertoires in cytomegalovirus infection. TCRdb re-analysed the reads in MiXCR, keeping a single row per CDR3 protein. The sample holds hundreds of thousands of distinct CDR3 sequences, 35% to 45% seen once. The sequenced sample consisted of PBMCs. The source is a human donor in good health (CMV status not recorded). Some clones in this sample may be carry-over from other donors' samples. Both conserved end residues are trimmed from each CDR3. Each record gives: V gene, J gene, CDR3 length, CDR3 protein.

V: TRBV5-1; J: TRBJ2-5; length: 15; CDR3: ASSLRLTTRSQETQY
V: TRBV20-1; J: TRBJ2-3; length: 13; CDR3: SARHPGAKRDTQY
V: TRBV12-3/TRBV12-4; J: TRBJ2-5; length: 12; CDR3: ASRGQEVKETQY
V: TRBV7-9; J: TRBJ1-2; length: 11; CDR3: ASSLAGVGGYT
V: TRBV28; J: TRBJ2-2; length: 14; CDR3: ASSERTGGASGELF
V: TRBV6-2/TRBV6-3; J: TRBJ2-6; length: 12; CDR3: ASRVSYGANVLT
V: TRBV11-2; J: TRBJ1-2; length: 9; CDR3: ASSLLDGYT
V: TRBV28; J: TRBJ2-5; length: 13; CDR3: ASRELADLEETQY
V: TRBV28; J: TRBJ2-5; length: 13; CDR3: ASSPGSRGSRTQY
V: TRBV7-3; J: TRBJ1-2; length: 10; CDR3: ASTTGGYGYT
V: TRBV2; J: TRBJ1-2; length: 12; CDR3: ASRPTGPDYGYT
V: TRBV5-8; J: TRBJ1-5; length: 14; CDR3: ASSLGTGEVNQPQH
V: TRBV19; J: TRBJ2-1; length: 12; CDR3: ASNRIAGDNEQF
V: TRBV19; J: TRBJ2-7; length: 13; CDR3: ASSFALWGAYEQY
V: TRBV28; J: TRBJ1-3; length: 14; CDR3: ASSSRDSYLGNTIY
V: TRBV20-1; J: TRBJ2-3; length: 10; CDR3: SASEEGMTQY
V: TRBV29-1; J: TRBJ2-7; length: 12; CDR3: SVVTGARTGEQY
V: TRBV7-2; J: TRBJ1-2; length: 14; CDR3: ASSPTGQAARYGYT
V: TRBV27; J: TRBJ1-6; length: 12; CDR3: ASSVGTGNSPLH
V: TRBV7-6; J: TRBJ2-3; length: 9; CDR3: ASTEGDTQY
V: TRBV12-3/TRBV12-4; J: TRBJ2-1; length: 14; CDR3: ASSSQTSGTGDEQF
V: TRBV28; J: TRBJ1-2; length: 13; CDR3: ASSFQDLRGYGYT
V: TRBV5-1; J: TRBJ2-6; length: 13; CDR3: ASSLDVSGANVLT
V: TRBV14; J: TRBJ1-2; length: 13; CDR3: ASSQDRGQGSGYT
V: TRBV7-9; J: TRBJ2-1; length: 15; CDR3: ASSPPSDNRLYNEQF
V: TRBV6-6; J: TRBJ2-7; length: 13; CDR3: ASSPPGTNPYEQY
V: TRBV20-1; J: TRBJ1-1; length: 12; CDR3: SARLRAYGTEAF
V: TRBV7-9; J: TRBJ1-1; length: 12; CDR3: ASSLYSRPGEAF
V: TRBV5-1; J: TRBJ2-7; length: 12; CDR3: ASRPLGRQAEQY
V: TRBV10-3; J: TRBJ2-7; length: 12; CDR3: AISHRERGYEQY
V: TRBV6-1; J: TRBJ1-2; length: 13; CDR3: ASSPFPTGVTGYT
V: TRBV5-1; J: TRBJ1-6; length: 16; CDR3: ASSSVARGLGYNSPLH
V: TRBV5-1; J: TRBJ2-2; length: 13; CDR3: ASSEGRGHGGELF
V: TRBV7-2; J: TRBJ1-2; length: 12; CDR3: ASSLETGIYGYT
V: TRBV11-2; J: TRBJ2-7; length: 12; CDR3: ASSFAGITYEQY
V: TRBV14; J: TRBJ2-1; length: 14; CDR3: ASSTRLAGEGNEQF
V: TRBV29-1; J: TRBJ2-7; length: 10; CDR3: SVGTDSYEQY
V: TRBV5-5; J: TRBJ1-4; length: 12; CDR3: ASSQKGQGQKLF
V: TRBV12-3/TRBV12-4; J: TRBJ2-1; length: 7; CDR3: ASSPQGD
V: TRBV11-2; J: TRBJ1-2; length: 13; CDR3: ASSLGRGSDYGYT
V: TRBV12-3/TRBV12-4; J: TRBJ2-1; length: 13; CDR3: ASSSGQGVFNEQF
V: TRBV28; J: TRBJ2-1; length: 11; CDR3: ATRALSYNEQF
V: TRBV7-2; J: TRBJ2-1; length: 10; CDR3: SSSPHQGEQF
V: TRBV7-8; J: TRBJ1-2; length: 13; CDR3: ASSLAVAGPYGYT
V: TRBV12-3/TRBV12-4; J: TRBJ2-2; length: 13; CDR3: ASSPRRVNTGELF
V: TRBV19; J: TRBJ2-7; length: 13; CDR3: ASRPGTGLTYEQY